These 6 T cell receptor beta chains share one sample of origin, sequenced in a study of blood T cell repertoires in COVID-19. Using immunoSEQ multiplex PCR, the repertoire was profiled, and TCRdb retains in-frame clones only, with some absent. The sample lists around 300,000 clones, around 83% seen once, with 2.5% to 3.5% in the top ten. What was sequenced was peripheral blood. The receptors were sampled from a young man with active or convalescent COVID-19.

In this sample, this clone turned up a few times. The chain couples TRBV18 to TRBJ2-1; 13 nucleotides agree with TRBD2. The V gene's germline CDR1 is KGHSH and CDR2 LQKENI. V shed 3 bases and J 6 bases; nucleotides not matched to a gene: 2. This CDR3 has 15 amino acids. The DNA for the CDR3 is TGTGCCAGCTCACCGGGACTAGCGGGGACCAATGAGCAGTTCTTC. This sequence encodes CASSPGLAGTNEQFF.

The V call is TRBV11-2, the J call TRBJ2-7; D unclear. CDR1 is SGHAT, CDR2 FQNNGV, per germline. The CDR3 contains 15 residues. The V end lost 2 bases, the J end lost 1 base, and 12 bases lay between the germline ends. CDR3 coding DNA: TGTGCCAGCAGCTTATCGTCCCTCGGGTCCTACGAGCAGTACTTC. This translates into CASSLSSLGSYEQYF. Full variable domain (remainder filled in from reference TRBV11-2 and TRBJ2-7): EAGVAQSPRYKIIEKRQSVAFWCNPISGHATLYWYQQILGQGPKLLIQFQNNGVVDDSQLPKDRFSAERLKGVDSTLKIQPAKLEDSAVYLCASSLSSLGSYEQYFGPGTRLTVT.

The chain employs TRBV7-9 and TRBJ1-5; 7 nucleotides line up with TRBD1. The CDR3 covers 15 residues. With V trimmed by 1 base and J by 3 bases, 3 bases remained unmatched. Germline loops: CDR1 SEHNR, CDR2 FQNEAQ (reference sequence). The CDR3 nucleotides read TGTGCCAGCAGCTTAGGACAGGGCAACAATCAGCCCCAGCATTTT. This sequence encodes CASSLGQGNNQPQHF. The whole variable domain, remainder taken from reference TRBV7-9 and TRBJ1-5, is DTGVSQNPRHKITKRGQNVTFRCDPISEHNRLYWYRQTLGQGPEFLTYFQNEAQLEKSRLLSDRFSAERPKGSFSTLEIQRTEQGDSAMYLCASSLGQGNNQPQHFGDGTRLSIL.

The CDR3 nucleotides are TGTGCCAGCGGTCAAGGGTTCGGCACTGAAGCTTTCTTT. It translates to CASGQGFGTEAFF. The chain has TRBV3-1 (or the pseudogene TRBV3-2) and TRBJ1-1; no definite D call. Germline CDR1 reads LGHDT; CDR2 reads YNNKEL (reference sequence). V lost 8 bases and J 4 bases, leaving 14 bases between the germline ends. This CDR3 is built from 13 residues.

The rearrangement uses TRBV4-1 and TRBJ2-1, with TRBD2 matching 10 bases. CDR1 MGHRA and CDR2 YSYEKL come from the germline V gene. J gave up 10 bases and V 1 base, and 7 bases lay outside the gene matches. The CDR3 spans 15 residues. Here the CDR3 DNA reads TGCGCCAGCAGCCAAGCTAGGACTAGCGGCCTCGAGCAGTTCTTC. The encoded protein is CASSQARTSGLEQFF.

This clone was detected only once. The CDR3 region has the DNA TGTGCCAGCAGCTTAGGTCCCAGTGGCAGGCAGGAGACCCAGTACTTC. The encoded protein is CASSLGPSGRQETQYF. The rearrangement uses TRBV5-6 and TRBJ2-5; no clear D gene. The CDR3 contains 16 residues. The germline V gene has CDR1 SGHDT and CDR2 YYEEEE. V was clipped by 2 bases and J by 5 bases, with 19 bases between them.